This T cell receptor (beta chain) was profiled in a study of regulatory T cells in long-lasting Graves disease. Study-wide findings and caveats: The number of shared public clonotypes was higher in persistent patients (under 3,000) than new patients (966).

The germline V gene has CDR1 ENHRY and CDR2 SYGVKD. The CDR3 sequence is 14 residues long. The V end lost 0 bases, the J end lost 4 bases, and 8 bases lay between the germline ends. Time point described: newly diagnosed GD, antithyroid drugs for less than 3 months. From RNA extracted from PBMCs, the TCR library was made. Around 9 milliliters of peripheral blood were drawn into EDTA tubes. At least ten counts were recorded for this clonotype. Its cognate antigen is unknown. To make TCR beta libraries, researchers used iRepertoire HTBI primers and Arm-PCR of CDR3 regions. Each CDR3 protein is one row after TCRdb ran MiXCR on the multiplex PCR reads. The sample consists of roughly 320,000 distinct CDR3 sequences, about a sixth of them appearing once. Another study also made use of these data, one on T cells in Graves' hyperthyroidism and ophthalmopathy. Per that paper: Participants, patients aged 18 to 65, had newly diagnosed hyperthyroidism with a duration under 2 months. Diagnosis rested on symptoms, serum thyroxine and TRAb, thyroid ultrasound, and orbital computed tomography.

The source of this sequence is a man in his forties with Graves disease. This sample comprised peripheral blood mononuclear cells (PBMCs), obtained at new diagnosis, from a patient treated with antithyroid drugs. The chain combines TRBV10-3 with TRBJ2-3; D ambiguous. The CDR3: CAISESVDPDTQYF. Written as DNA, the CDR3 is TGTGCCATCAGTGAGTCGGTGGATCCAGATACGCAGTATTTT.